This T cell receptor (beta chain) was sequenced during a study of T cell repertoires in cytomegalovirus infection. Looking at the study overall: Public TCR beta signature analysis indicated the presence of both CMV infection and matching HLA type. General study findings and limits: Adding up the frequency of public TCR beta families identified people who carried CMV plus the relevant HLA. HLA-C-restricted CMV-specific TCR beta clonotypes prevailed in the ex vivo response.

There are many counts of this clonotype. Its antigen is not known. This CDR3 spans 15 amino acids. CDR1 SGHTA and CDR2 FQGNSA come from the germline V gene. The V and J ends lost 3 bases and 7 bases respectively, with 15 bases between them. MiXCR, applied by TCRdb to the reads, yields one record per CDR3 protein. The sample consists of 310,000 or so distinct CDR3 sequences, roughly 23% of them appearing once. The specimen sequenced was PBMCs. The V call is TRBV7-2, the J call TRBJ2-2, with D uncertain. This clonotype was obtained from a human donor in good health (CMV status not recorded). Some clones in this sample may be carry-over from other donors' samples. The CDR3 nucleotides read TGTGCCAGCAGCTTTGGGTCACTAAGAGGCGGGGAGCTGTTTTTT. Encoded protein: CASSFGSLRGGELFF.